This T cell receptor beta chain was sequenced for a study of shared clonotypes between healthy human individuals (dated by TCRdb to about 2020). Regarding the complete study: Three men and a couple of women, aged 18 to 49 years, made up the cohort. Between about 0.8 and 9 billion PBMCs per donor were obtained by leukapheresis. To increase sequencing depth and limit assay-specific biases, TCR repertoire library preparation and sequencing were carried out by different laboratories using diverse techniques. To estimate repertoire size and how much clonotype sharing occurs between individuals, the study deeply sequenced the blood TCR repertoires of about five healthy adults. For each donor, three plates each were used for CD4 naive and CD4 memory, two plates were used for CD8 naive, and one plate was used for CD8 memory.

Using the deep immunoSEQ assay, multiplex PCR amplified TCR CDR3 regions from genomic DNA. Extracted genomic DNA from each cell subset was distributed evenly across all wells of several immunoSEQ 96-well plates, and each plate was treated as a replicate. For sorted subsets, each replicate PCR was loaded with around 220 ng genomic DNA, equivalent to 30,000 or so T cell genomes. Purified libraries were quantified with a Qubit 3.0 fluorometer, sized on a Bioanalyzer 2100, and re-quantified with the KAPA Library Quantification kit. Every immunoSEQ 96-well plate was sequenced on a separate single-read 150-cycle Illumina NextSeq 550 flow cell. On the authors' methods: Because the immunoSEQ output included only junctional sequences and no quality scores, the filtering could not be the same as the filtering used for full-length reads. Sequences were annotated with PyIR, a Python wrapper for IgBLAST v1.9, using IMGT germline references to assign V/J genes and CDR3. Reads were removed for weak V/J assignments (E-value above 1e-6), missing CDR3, stop codons, out-of-frame junctions, or ambiguous translated residues. V3J clonotypes were defined as sequences sharing an identical inferred V gene, J gene, and CDR3 amino acid sequence. Percentage overlap between repertoires was computed as shared unique clonotypes divided by the size of the smaller repertoire. Three approaches were used to assess repertoire richness: RTK rarefaction, the Chao1 estimator, and Recon v2.1 estimates of unobserved clonotypes. OLGA was used to compute generation probabilities for all TCRbeta clonotypes that the gDNA method yielded from a handful of donors. TCRdb mirrors the immuneACCESS table, restricted to in-frame sequences. Some clones are absent from its copies; in checked studies, under half trace to an unresolved V gene, and the reason for the others is unknown. The DNA was the basis for D and trimming; V, J and clone size are from that table. This sample lists fewer than 1.6 million clones; approximately 98.5% were detected once. Approximately 0.4% of the sample is held by the ten biggest clonotypes.

Here is what the overall study found, with its caveats: Rarefaction of sorted-subset datasets indicated incomplete sequencing despite the large sequencing depth. Higher generation probabilities were observed for clonotypes shared by all four sorted-subset donors than for non-shared clonotypes. Because the study included a small number of donors, the genetic and exposure-history diversity represented was limited. Pairwise subsampling indicated that sequencing depth was expected to affect the degree of clonotype sharing among donors. Sampling was restricted to blood, and TCR repertoires in tissues likely differ from the TCR repertoires found in blood. Larger estimated clonotype richness was generally found for naive subsets than for memory subsets. Across several donors, 5% to 6% of naive CD4, approximately 4% of naive CD8, about 2.3% of memory CD4, and about 0.44% of memory CD8 clonotypes were shared.

Note on this clone: Its antigen is still unknown. The input lacks base qualities; no much larger clone sits a single base away.

Donors were healthy HIV-negative adults with no recently reported acute infections or vaccinations. All donors were Caucasian adults living in Nashville, Tennessee, USA. CD4+ T cells were enriched through magnetic negative selection, after which naive cells were positively selected on CD45RA and the remaining negative fraction served as the memory subset. Blood was collected by leukapheresis, and PBMCs were isolated by Ficoll-Histopaque density gradient centrifugation and then cryopreserved in liquid nitrogen vapor phase. Purity and quantity of every magnetically sorted T cell population were checked by analytical flow cytometry. Genomic DNA was isolated from each sorted fraction and quantified by UV absorbance on a Nanodrop 2000c. The CDR1 and CDR2 encoded by the germline V gene are SGHVS and FNYEAQ. Trimming takes 1 base from V and 0 bases from J, and the germline ends sit 5 bases apart. Reading from cysteine to phenylalanine, the CDR3 counts 14 amino acids. Only CDR3 DNA remains: 42 bases, in frame from the first base.

The chain was built from TRBV7-6 and TRBJ2-3, with no reliable assignment of the D segment. The TCR comes from a man younger than 45 in good health. Sequenced material: naive CD4+ T cells sorted from blood. The cell subset or site tag for this specimen amounts to: CD45RA+ positively selected. The CDR3 region: CASSLGTSTDTQYF. The nucleotides are TGTGCCAGCAGCTTAGGGACCAGCACAGATACGCAGTATTTT.